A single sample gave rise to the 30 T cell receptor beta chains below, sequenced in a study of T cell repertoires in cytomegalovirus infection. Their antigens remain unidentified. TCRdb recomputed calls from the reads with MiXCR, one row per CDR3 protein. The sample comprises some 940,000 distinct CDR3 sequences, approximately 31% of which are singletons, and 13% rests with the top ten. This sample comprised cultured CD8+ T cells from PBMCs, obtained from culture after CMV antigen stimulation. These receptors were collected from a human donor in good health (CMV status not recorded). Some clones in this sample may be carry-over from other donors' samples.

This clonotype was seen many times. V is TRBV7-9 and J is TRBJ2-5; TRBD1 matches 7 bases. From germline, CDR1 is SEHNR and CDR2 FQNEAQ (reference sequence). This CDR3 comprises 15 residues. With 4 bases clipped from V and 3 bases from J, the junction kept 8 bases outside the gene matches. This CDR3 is CASSSRRDSKETQYF. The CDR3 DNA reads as TGTGCCAGCAGCTCTCGCCGGGACAGTAAAGAGACCCAGTACTTC.

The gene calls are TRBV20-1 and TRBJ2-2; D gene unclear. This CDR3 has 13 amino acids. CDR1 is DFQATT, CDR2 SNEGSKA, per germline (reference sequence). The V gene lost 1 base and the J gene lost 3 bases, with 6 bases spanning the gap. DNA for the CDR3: TGCAGTGCTAGAGGTCAAGACACCGGGGAGCTGTTTTTT. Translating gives CSARGQDTGELFF.

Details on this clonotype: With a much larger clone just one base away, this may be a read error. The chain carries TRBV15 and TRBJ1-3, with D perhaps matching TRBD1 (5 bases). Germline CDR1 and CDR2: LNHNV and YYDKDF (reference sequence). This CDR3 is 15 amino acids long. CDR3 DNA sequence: TGTGCCACCAGCAGAGACCGTAATAGGGGAAACATCATATATTTT. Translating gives CATSRDRNRGNIIYF. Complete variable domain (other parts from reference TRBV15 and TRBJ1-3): DAMVIQNPRYQVTQFGKPVTLSCSQTLNHNVMYWYQQKSSQAPKLLFHYYDKDFNNEADTPDNFQSRRPNTSFCFLDIRSPGLGDTAMYLCATSRDRNRGNIIYFGEGSWLTVV.

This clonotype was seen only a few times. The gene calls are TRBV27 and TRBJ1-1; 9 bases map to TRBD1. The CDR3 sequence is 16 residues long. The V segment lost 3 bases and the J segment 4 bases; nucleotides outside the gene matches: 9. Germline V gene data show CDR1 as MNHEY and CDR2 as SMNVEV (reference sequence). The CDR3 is CASSFEVTGGFTEAFF. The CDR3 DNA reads TGTGCCAGCAGTTTTGAAGTGACAGGGGGGTTCACTGAAGCTTTCTTT.

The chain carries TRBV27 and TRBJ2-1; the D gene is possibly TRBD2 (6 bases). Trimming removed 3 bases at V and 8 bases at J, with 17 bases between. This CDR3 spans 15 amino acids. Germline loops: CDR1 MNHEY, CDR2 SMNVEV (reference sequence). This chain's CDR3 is CASSLGGRNWDEQFF. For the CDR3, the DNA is TGTGCCAGCAGTTTGGGGGGTCGAAACTGGGATGAGCAGTTCTTC.

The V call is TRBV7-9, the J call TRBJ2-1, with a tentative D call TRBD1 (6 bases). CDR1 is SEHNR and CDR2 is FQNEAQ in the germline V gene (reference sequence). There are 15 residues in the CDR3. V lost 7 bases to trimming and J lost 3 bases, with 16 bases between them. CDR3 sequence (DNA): TGTGCCAGCATTTACTCACACAGGGACTACAATGAGCAGTTCTTC. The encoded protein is CASIYSHRDYNEQFF.

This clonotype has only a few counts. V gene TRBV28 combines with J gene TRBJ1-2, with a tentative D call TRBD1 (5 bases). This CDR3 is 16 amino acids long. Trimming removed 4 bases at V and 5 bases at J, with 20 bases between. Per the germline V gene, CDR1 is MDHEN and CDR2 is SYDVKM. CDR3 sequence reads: CASSSTGRGGAYGYTF. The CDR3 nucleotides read TGTGCCAGCAGTTCCACCGGGCGGGGGGGAGCGTATGGCTACACCTTC.

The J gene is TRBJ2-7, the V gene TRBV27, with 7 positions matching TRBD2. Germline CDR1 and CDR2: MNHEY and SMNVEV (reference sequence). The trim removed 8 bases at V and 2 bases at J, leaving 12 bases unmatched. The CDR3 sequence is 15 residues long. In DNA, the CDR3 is TGTGCCAGCGCCATGGGCCAGCGGGGTCCCTACGAGCAGTACTTC. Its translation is CASAMGQRGPYEQYF.

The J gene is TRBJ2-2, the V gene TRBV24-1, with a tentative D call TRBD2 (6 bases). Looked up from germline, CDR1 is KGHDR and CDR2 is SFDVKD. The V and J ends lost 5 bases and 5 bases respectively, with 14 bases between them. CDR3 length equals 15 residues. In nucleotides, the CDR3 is TGTGCCACCAGTGGATCGAGGGGAGGAACCGGGGAGCTGTTTTTT. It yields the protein CATSGSRGGTGELFF.

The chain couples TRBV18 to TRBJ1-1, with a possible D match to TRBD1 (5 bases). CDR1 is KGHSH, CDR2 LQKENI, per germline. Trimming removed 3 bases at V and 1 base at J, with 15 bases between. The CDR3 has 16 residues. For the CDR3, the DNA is TGTGCCAGCTCACCGATAGGTCCCAGGGCGAACACTGAAGCTTTCTTT. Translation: CASSPIGPRANTEAFF.

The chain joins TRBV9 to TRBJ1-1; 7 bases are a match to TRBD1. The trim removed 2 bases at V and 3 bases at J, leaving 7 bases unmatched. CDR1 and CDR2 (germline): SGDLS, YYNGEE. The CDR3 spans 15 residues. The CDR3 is CASSVTRTGDTEAFF. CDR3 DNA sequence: TGTGCCAGCAGCGTGACAAGAACAGGGGACACTGAAGCTTTCTTT. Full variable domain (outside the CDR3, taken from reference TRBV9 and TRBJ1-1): DSGVTQTPKHLITATGQRVTLRCSPRSGDLSVYWYQQSLDQGLQFLIQYYNGEERAKGNILERFSAQQFPDLHSELNLSSLELGDSALYFCASSVTRTGDTEAFFGQGTRLTVV.

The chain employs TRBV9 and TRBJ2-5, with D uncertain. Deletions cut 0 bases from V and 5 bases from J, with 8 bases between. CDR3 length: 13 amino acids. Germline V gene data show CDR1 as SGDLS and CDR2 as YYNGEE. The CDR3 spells CASSVGDGETQYF. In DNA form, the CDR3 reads TGTGCCAGCAGCGTAGGAGATGGGGAGACCCAGTACTTC.

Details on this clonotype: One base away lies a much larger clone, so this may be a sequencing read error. CDR3: CSARRPGFTDTQYF. In nucleotides, the CDR3 is TGCAGTGCTAGGCGTCCCGGGTTCACAGATACGCAGTATTTT. The chain couples TRBV20-1 to TRBJ2-3; the D is unclear. V was shortened by 3 bases and J by 2 bases, with 12 bases between the two germline ends. The CDR3 runs 14 residues. CDR1 is DFQATT, CDR2 SNEGSKA, per germline (reference sequence).

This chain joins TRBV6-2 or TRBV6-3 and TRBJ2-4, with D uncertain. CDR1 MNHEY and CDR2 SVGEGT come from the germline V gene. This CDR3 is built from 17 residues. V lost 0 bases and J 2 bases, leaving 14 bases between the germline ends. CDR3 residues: CASSYSSGGGSKNIQYF. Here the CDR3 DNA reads TGTGCCAGCAGTTACTCATCGGGCGGTGGGTCCAAAAACATTCAGTACTTC.

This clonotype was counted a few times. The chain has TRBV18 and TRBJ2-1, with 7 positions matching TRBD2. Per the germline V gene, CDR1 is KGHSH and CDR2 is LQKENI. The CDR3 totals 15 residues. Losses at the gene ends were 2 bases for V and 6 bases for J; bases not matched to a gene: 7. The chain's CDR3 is CASSPERGVLNEQFF. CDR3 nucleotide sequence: TGTGCCAGCTCACCAGAGCGGGGAGTGCTCAATGAGCAGTTCTTC.

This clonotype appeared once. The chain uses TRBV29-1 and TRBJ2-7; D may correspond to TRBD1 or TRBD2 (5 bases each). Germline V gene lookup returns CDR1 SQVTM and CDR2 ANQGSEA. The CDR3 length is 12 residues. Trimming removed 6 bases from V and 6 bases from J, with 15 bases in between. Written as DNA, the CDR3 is TGCAGCGTGGCCCTCGGGGCGGGCGAGCAGTACGTC. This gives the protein CSVALGAGEQYV.

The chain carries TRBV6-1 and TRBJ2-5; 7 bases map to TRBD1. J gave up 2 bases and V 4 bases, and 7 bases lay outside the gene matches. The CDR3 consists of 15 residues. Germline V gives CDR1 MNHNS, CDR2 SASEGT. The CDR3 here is CASSAYLRGQETQYF. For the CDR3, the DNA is TGTGCCAGCAGTGCCTACCTCAGGGGGCAAGAGACCCAGTACTTC.

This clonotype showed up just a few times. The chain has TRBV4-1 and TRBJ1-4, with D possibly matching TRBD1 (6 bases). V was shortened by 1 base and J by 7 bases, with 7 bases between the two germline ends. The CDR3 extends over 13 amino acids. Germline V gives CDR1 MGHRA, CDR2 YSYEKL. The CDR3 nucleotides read TGCGCCAGCAGCCAAGGGACAGTTGAAAAACTGTTTTTT. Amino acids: CASSQGTVEKLFF.

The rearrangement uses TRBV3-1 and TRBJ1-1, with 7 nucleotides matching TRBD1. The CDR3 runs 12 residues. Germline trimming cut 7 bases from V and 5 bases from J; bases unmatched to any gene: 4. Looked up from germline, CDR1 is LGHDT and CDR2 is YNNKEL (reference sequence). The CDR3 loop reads CASTSGGTEAFF. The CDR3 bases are TGTGCCAGCACCTCAGGGGGGACTGAAGCTTTCTTT.

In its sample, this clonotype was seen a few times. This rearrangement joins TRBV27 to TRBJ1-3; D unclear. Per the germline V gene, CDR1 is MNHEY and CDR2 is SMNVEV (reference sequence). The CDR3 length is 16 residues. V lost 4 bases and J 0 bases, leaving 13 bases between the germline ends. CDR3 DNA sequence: TGTGCCAGCAGTTCGAACGTTATAAGCTCTGGAAACACCATATATTTT. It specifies CASSSNVISSGNTIYF.

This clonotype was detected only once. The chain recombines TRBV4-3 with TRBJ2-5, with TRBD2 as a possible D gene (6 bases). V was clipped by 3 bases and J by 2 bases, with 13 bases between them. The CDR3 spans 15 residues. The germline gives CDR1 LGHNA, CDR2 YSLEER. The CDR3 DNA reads TGCGCCAGCAGCCAGCTGGGGGGTCCACAAGAGACCCAGTACTTC. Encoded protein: CASSQLGGPQETQYF.

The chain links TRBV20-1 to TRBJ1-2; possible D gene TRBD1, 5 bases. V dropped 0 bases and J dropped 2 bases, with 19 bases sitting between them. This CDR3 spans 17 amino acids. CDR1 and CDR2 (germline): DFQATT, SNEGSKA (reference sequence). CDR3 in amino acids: CSARDASSPGDNYGYTF. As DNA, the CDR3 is TGCAGTGCTAGAGATGCGAGCTCCCCGGGGGACAACTATGGCTACACCTTC.

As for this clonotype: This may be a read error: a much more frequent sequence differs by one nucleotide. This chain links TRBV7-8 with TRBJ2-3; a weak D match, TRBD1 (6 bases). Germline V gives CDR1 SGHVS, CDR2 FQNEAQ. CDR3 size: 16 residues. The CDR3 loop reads CANSLSFRGNTDTQYF. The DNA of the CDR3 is TGTGCCAACAGCTTAAGTTTTAGGGGGAACACAGATACGCAGTATTTT.

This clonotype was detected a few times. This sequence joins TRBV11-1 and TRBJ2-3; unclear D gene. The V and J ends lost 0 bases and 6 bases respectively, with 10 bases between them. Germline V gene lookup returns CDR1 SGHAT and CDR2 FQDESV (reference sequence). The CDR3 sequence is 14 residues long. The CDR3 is CASSLAHETDTQYF. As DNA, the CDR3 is TGTGCCAGCAGCTTAGCGCACGAGACGGATACGCAGTATTTT.

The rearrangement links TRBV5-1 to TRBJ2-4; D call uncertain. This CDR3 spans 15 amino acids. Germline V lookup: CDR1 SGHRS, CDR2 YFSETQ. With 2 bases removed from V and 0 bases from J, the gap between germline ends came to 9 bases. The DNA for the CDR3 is TGCGCCAGCAGCTTCACTACTCTAGCCAAAAACATTCAGTACTTC. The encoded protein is CASSFTTLAKNIQYF.

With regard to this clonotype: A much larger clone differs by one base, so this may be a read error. The CDR3 sequence: CASSWDRGLLGHTF. The DNA for the CDR3 is TGTGCCAGCAGCTGGGACAGGGGGCTTCTGGGCCACACCTTC. The chain recombines TRBV7-4 with TRBJ1-2; 12 bases are a match to TRBD1. Trimming at V came to 4 bases and at J to 12 bases, leaving 9 bases not matched to a gene. CDR3 length: 14 residues. Germline values: CDR1 SGHVT, CDR2 SQSDAQ.

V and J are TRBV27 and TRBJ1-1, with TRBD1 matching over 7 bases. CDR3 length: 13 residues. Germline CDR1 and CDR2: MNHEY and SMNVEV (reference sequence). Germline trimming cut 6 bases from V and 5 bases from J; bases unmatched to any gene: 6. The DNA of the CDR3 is TGTGCCAGCAGGGACAGGTCTAGGACTGAAGCTTTCTTT. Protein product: CASRDRSRTEAFF.

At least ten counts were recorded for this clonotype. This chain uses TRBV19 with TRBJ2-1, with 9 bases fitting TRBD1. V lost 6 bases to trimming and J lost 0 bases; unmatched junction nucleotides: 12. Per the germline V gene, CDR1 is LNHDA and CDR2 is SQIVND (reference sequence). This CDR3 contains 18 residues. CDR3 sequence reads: CASSPDRGEPFSYNEQFF. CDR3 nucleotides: TGTGCCAGTAGCCCCGACAGGGGGGAACCGTTCTCCTACAATGAGCAGTTCTTC.

CDR3 in amino acids: CATSDLGRRQFF. CDR3 DNA sequence: TGTGCCACCAGTGATTTGGGCCGGCGGCAGTTCTTC. This chain connects TRBV24-1 to TRBJ2-1; D remains unclear. The germline gives CDR1 KGHDR, CDR2 SFDVKD. The CDR3 is made up of 12 amino acids. Trimming left V 0 bases short and J 12 bases short, with 8 bases between.

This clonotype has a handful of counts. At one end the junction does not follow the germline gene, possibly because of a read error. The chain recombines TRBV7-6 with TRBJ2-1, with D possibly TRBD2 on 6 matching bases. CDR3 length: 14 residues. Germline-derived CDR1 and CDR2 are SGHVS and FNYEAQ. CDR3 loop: CASSWRDGPNEQFF. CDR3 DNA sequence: TGTGCTAGCAGCTGGCGGGACGGGCCCAATGAGCAGTTCTTC.